This TCR beta chain is from a study of CD8 T cells in Susac syndrome. It was with random hexamers that about 0.45 to 1 ug RNA was reverse transcribed. An immunoSEQ multiplex PCR generated amplified TCR beta CDR3 products spanning 54 Vbeta and 13 Jbeta. TCRdb re-derived calls from the immunoSEQ multiplex PCR reads in MiXCR, one entry per CDR3 protein. The sample holds some 130,000 distinct CDR3 sequences, approximately 94% seen once. Trimming took 0 bases from V and 5 from J, leaving 12 bases between them. The V gene's germline CDR1 is SGHRS and CDR2 YFSETQ. This CDR3 has 15 residues. Sequencing of TCR beta drew on CD8+ and CD4+ T cells from blood. The multiple sclerosis control group consisted of treatment-naive patients whose relapsing-remitting disease, which was either stable or active, fulfilled revised McDonald criteria. TEMRA cells were FACS-enriched, while CD8+ and CD4+ T cells were negatively isolated.

The receptor's source is a human donor with multiple sclerosis. Material: CD4+ T cells from PBMCs. This chain uses TRBV5-1 with TRBJ2-1; D might be TRBD2 (6 bases). The CDR3 spells CASSLDGSINNEQFF. CDR3 in DNA: TGCGCCAGCAGCTTGGACGGGAGTATCAACAATGAGCAGTTCTTC.